The sequence of this T cell receptor beta chain was determined in a study of radiotherapy plus CTLA-4 blockade in lung cancer listed by TCRdb under 2018. With respect to the entire study: Objective responses were observed in 18% of enrolled patients, and disease control was achieved in around 30%.

As to this clone: The clone's antigen remains unknown. Base-call qualities are not available, and no considerably larger clone is one nucleotide away.

The study tested focal radiation therapy combined with CTLA-4 blockade (ipilimumab) in patients with chemo-refractory metastatic non-small-cell lung cancer. Library method: the immunoSEQ multiplex PCR assay. TCRdb took this table from immuneACCESS and kept in-frame rearrangements with V and J called. Such tables lack part of the clones; where checked against another copy, unresolved V genes explain under half of the gap, and the rest is unexplained. The sample profile shows roughly 78,000 clones; roughly three quarters of them were found once. 7.1% of the sample comes from the top ten. The trim is 6 bases for V and 4 bases for J, with a gap of 12 bases between the germline ends. Inclusive of the bounding cysteine and phenylalanine, the CDR3 is 13 residues long. The retained sequence is limited to the CDR3, 39 bases, with the frame set at the first base. For CDR1 and CDR2, the germline V gene lists MNHNS and SASEGT.

What the research found in general, with its limitations: Increased serum interferon-beta after radiation, together with early dynamic changes in blood T cell clones, were reported to be the strongest predictors of response. After treatment with radiotherapy and ipilimumab, TCR clones that originated in tumors expanded in peripheral blood.

This sample comprised peripheral blood, obtained from a patient treated with radiotherapy plus ipilimumab. The clonotype was recovered from a human donor with non-small cell lung cancer who had a complete response to radiotherapy plus ipilimumab. This chain is built from TRBV6-1 and TRBJ1-2, with a tentative D gene TRBD1 over 6 matching bases. The nucleotide sequence reads TGTGCCAGCAGATTTCAGGGGAGCTATGGCTACACCTTC. Translated, it gives CASRFQGSYGYTF.